This entry features one TCR beta chain sequence. As yet, its antigen is unknown. Measured with immunoSEQ multiplex PCR; TCRdb has only the in-frame clones, and not every one. The sample contains 55,000 to 80,000 clones, around 90% of which appear only once. The V end lost 1 base, the J end lost 4 bases, and 13 bases lay between the germline ends. CDR3 length: 15 amino acids. Germline CDR1 SGHTA, CDR2 FQGTGA. These data belong to a study of OX40 agonist ivuxolimab in advanced cancers. Across the study: A history of anti-PD-1, anti-PD-L1 or anti-CTLA-4 therapy was acceptable, and about 37% had some. Partial responses were observed in three patients, of whom one had hepatocellular carcinoma and two had cutaneous melanoma. Findings of the study overall: What antigens the expanded peripheral T cells recognized was never established. There were, on average, more expanded clones in CD8+ T cells than in CD4+.

This clonotype was obtained from an adult with an advanced solid tumor such as melanoma, head and neck, liver or kidney cancer. V and J are TRBV7-3 and TRBJ2-5; tentatively, D is TRBD2 (6 bases). The material was CD4+ or CD8+ T cells sorted from blood, obtained in a trial of the OX40 agonist ivuxolimab. CDR3 sequence: CASSLNGGDIETQYF. The CDR3 DNA sequence: TGTGCCAGCAGCTTAAACGGAGGGGATATAGAGACCCAGTACTTC.